One sample yielded the 3 T cell receptor beta chains listed below, sequenced in a study of blood T cell repertoires in COVID-19. Profiled with immunoSEQ multiplex PCR; TCRdb holds only in-frame clones, not every one. Of about 240,000 clones detected, almost 85% appear once; the ten largest clones hold 5.1%. The sequenced material came from peripheral blood. The origin of the receptors is a man aged 45-65 years with COVID-19, enrolled during active disease.

The chain is built from TRBV9 and TRBJ1-5, with D hard to call. V lost 3 bases to trimming and J lost 6 bases, with 16 bases between them. Germline assignment: CDR1 SGDLS and CDR2 YYNGEE. The CDR3 contains 15 residues. In DNA, the CDR3 is TGTGCCAGCAGCGCCCATTTCGGGTCGGGTCAGCCCCAGCATTTT. Its translation is CASSAHFGSGQPQHF. Based on the CDR3 plus reference TRBV9 and TRBJ1-5, the full variable domain is DSGVTQTPKHLITATGQRVTLRCSPRSGDLSVYWYQQSLDQGLQFLIQYYNGEERAKGNILERFSAQQFPDLHSELNLSSLELGDSALYFCASSAHFGSGQPQHFGDGTRLSIL.

The rearrangement uses TRBV6-1 and TRBJ2-1, with 11 bases fitting TRBD2. Germline CDR1 is MNHNS and CDR2 is SASEGT. The CDR3 length is 15 residues. The trim removed 2 bases at V and 13 bases at J, leaving 10 bases unmatched. CDR3 sequence: CASSELRLAGTGQFF. In nucleotides, the CDR3 is TGTGCCAGCAGTGAATTGAGACTAGCGGGGACAGGACAGTTCTTC.

This sequence joins TRBV23-1 and TRBJ1-2; D gene unclear. TRBV23-1 belongs to the ORF category, with a function that is uncertain. V was pared by 3 bases and J by 5 bases, with 16 bases between. The CDR3 is made up of 15 amino acids. DNA for the CDR3: TGCGCCAGCAGTCACTCGGGTCGGGGAGATTATGGCTACACCTTC. It translates to CASSHSGRGDYGYTF.